A selection of T cell receptor beta chains follows, all from one sample in a study of T cells after yellow fever vaccination. TCRdb analysed the 5' RACE reads with MiXCR anew, one entry per CDR3 protein. The sample has 300,000 or so distinct CDR3 sequences; around 9.3% are singletons. The sequenced sample was CD4+ T cells sorted from PBMCs, obtained 5 days after the yellow fever booster vaccination. These receptors all come from a man younger than 30 who received the YFV17D yellow fever vaccine. Both conserved end residues are part of each CDR3. D genes are given only for firm matches. Clone size, where shown, is once, few, many, or a class for clones that have expanded.

j_call clone_size v_call d_call cdr3_aa cdr3_nt
TRBJ2-3 NA TRBV14 NA CASSPGSHMDTQYF TGTGCCAGCAGCCCAGGGTCCCACATGGATACGCAGTATTTT
TRBJ2-1 NA TRBV6-5 NA CASSYYGPGVDDEQFF TGTGCCAGCAGTTACTATGGCCCAGGAGTCGACGATGAGCAGTTCTTC
TRBJ1-1 NA TRBV5-1 NA CASSFRPAGNTEAFF TGCGCCAGCAGCTTTCGGCCCGCCGGGAACACTGAAGCTTTCTTT
TRBJ2-3 few TRBV12-3/TRBV12-4 NA CASSFLRERQYF TGTGCCAGCAGTTTTCTCCGGGAGAGACAGTATTTT
TRBJ2-3 NA TRBV11-2 NA CAGRRGTSRGTDTQYF TGTGCCGGGCGACGGGGGACCTCCCGGGGCACAGATACGCAGTATTTT
TRBJ2-2 few TRBV11-2 NA CASSIRTTNTGELFF TGTGCCAGCAGCATTCGAACCACGAACACCGGGGAGCTGTTTTTT
TRBJ2-5 few TRBV27 TRBD2 CASSPLTSGAETQYF TGTGCCAGCAGTCCTCTGACTAGCGGCGCAGAGACCCAGTACTTC
TRBJ2-5 few TRBV7-2 TRBD2 CASSPRISGGVETQYF TGTGCCAGCAGCCCCCGAATTAGCGGGGGAGTGGAGACCCAGTACTTC
TRBJ2-3 NA TRBV5-4 NA CASSFQRAQYF TGTGCCAGCAGCTTCCAGCGGGCCCAGTATTTT
TRBJ2-7 few TRBV4-1 NA CASSQARGVNPYEQYF TGCGCCAGCAGCCAAGCCAGGGGGGTCAACCCCTACGAGCAGTACTTC
TRBJ1-2 NA TRBV3-1 NA CASSQGWGAGYTF TGTGCCAGCAGCCAAGGTTGGGGCGCGGGCTACACCTTC
TRBJ2-7 few TRBV7-2 TRBD1 CASSLNRDRGDYEQYF TGTGCCAGCAGCTTAAACCGGGACAGGGGTGACTACGAGCAGTACTTC
TRBJ2-1 few TRBV18 TRBD1 CASSLTGAINEQFF TGTGCCAGCTCACTGACAGGGGCCATCAATGAGCAGTTCTTC